The source of this T cell receptor beta chain is a study of T cell responses to AZD1222 COVID-19 vaccine. Findings and caveats of the study: Two doses of AZD1222 preceded a rise in Spike-specific TCR breadth and depth. In a largely white British group with more females than males, clonal diversity was possibly underestimated.

The table came from immunoSEQ multiplex PCR; TCRdb's copy has only in-frame clones and leaves some out. The sample includes about 78,000 clones, approximately 88% of them seen just once. CDR3 size: 14 residues. Trimming took off 3 bases at V and 3 bases at J, with 11 bases between the two ends. CDR1 and CDR2 (germline): MDHEN, SYDVKM. This clone has just one count. Its antigen is unknown. Sequences were derived from peripheral blood, sampled on day 0 of MenACWY control vaccination. The clonotype was recovered from an adult in good health. V usage is TRBV28 and J usage is TRBJ1-2; TRBD1 might be the D (5 bases). The CDR3 region is CASSFLGEDYGYTF. The CDR3 bases are TGTGCCAGCAGTTTTTTAGGGGAAGACTATGGCTACACCTTC.